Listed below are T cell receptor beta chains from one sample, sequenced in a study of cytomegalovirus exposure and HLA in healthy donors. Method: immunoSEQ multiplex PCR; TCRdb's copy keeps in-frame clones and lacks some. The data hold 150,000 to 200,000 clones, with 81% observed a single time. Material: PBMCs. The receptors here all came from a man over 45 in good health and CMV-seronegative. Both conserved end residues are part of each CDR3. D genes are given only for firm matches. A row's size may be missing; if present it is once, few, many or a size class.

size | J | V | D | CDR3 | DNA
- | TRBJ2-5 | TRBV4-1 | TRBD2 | CASRTSGGQETQYF | TGCGCCAGCAGGACTAGCGGGGGTCAAGAGACCCAGTACTTC
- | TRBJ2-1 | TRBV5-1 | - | CASSLGATYNEQFF | TGCGCCAGCAGCTTGGGGGCAACCTACAATGAGCAGTTCTTC
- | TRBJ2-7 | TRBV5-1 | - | CASSPAGYEQYF | TGCGCCAGCAGCCCAGCAGGATACGAGCAGTACTTC
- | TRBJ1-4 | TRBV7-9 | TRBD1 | CASSLFPQSRDRGNEKLFF | TGTGCCAGCAGCTTATTCCCTCAAAGCCGGGACAGGGGTAATGAAAAACTGTTTTTT
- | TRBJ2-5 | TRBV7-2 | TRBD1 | CASSLAGSGGLQTQYF | TGTGCCAGCAGCTTAGCGGGGTCAGGGGGCTTGCAGACCCAGTACTTC
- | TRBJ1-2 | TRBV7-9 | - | CASSFEGPNYGYTF | TGTGCCAGCAGCTTCGAGGGCCCCAACTATGGCTACACCTTC
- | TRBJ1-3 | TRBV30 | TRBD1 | CAWSYRGSTIYF | TGTGCCTGGAGTTACAGGGGGAGCACCATATATTTT
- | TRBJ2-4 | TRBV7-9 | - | CASSPQDSKNIQYF | TGTGCCAGCAGCCCGCAGGACAGCAAAAACATTCAGTACTTC
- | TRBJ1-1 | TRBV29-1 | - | CSVKAQGNTEAFF | TGCAGCGTCAAAGCCCAGGGGAACACTGAAGCTTTCTTT
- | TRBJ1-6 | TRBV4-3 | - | CASSQDLFSGAGNSPLHF | TGCGCCAGCAGCCAAGATCTCTTTAGTGGGGCTGGTAATTCACCCCTCCACTTT
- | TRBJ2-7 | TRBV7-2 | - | CASSPRVSGSYEQYF | TGTGCCAGCAGCCCTAGGGTATCTGGGAGCTACGAGCAGTACTTC
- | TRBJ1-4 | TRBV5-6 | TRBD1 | CASSPGQGGGKLFF | TGTGCCAGCAGCCCGGGACAGGGGGGAGGGAAACTGTTTTTT
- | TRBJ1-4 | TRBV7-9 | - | CASSLKSSENEKLFF | TGTGCCAGCAGCTTAAAATCATCGGAGAATGAAAAACTGTTTTTT
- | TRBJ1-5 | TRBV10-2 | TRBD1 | CASGSTGGGQPQHF | TGCGCCAGTGGATCTACAGGGGGCGGGCAGCCCCAGCATTTT
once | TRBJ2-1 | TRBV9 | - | CASSAKLRTDFNEQFF | TGTGCCAGCAGCGCGAAGCTGCGGACAGACTTCAATGAGCAGTTCTTC
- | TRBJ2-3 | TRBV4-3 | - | CASSPTMARATDTQYF | TGCGCCAGCAGCCCCACCATGGCCAGGGCCACAGATACGCAGTATTTT